This T cell receptor beta chain was identified in a study of T cell repertoires in cytomegalovirus infection. This clonotype came up a few times. In TCRdb, the reads were re-called with MiXCR into one record per CDR3 protein. The repertoire has around 440,000 distinct CDR3 sequences, roughly 12% of them found once; the top ten carry 10%. The CDR3 is made up of 14 amino acids. V lost 5 bases, J lost 5 bases, and 16 bases lay in between. Germline V gene data show CDR1 as SNHLY and CDR2 as FYNNEI. The gene calls are TRBV2 and TRBJ2-7; possibly TRBD1 or TRBD2 for D (7 bases each). Sequenced sample: PBMCs. The origin of this receptor is a human donor in good health (CMV status not recorded). Some clones in this sample may be carry-over from other donors' samples. CDR3 amino acids: CASSQGGGFNEQYF. CDR3 DNA: TGTGCCAGCAGTCAGGGGGGGGGGTTCAACGAGCAGTACTTC.